These 8 T cell receptor beta chains were sequenced from one sample in a study of blood T cell repertoires in COVID-19. TCRdb's table, derived via immunoSEQ multiplex PCR, lists solely in-frame clones and lacks some. The sample yields 150,000 to 200,000 clones, around 80% seen once. Sequenced input: peripheral blood. The receptors originated from a woman aged 80 or over with acute or convalescent COVID-19.

This chain connects TRBV18 to TRBJ2-3; TRBD2 is a possible D gene (6 bases). Germline CDR1 KGHSH, CDR2 LQKENI. The CDR3 has 14 residues. Trimming removed 2 bases from V and 5 bases from J, with 11 bases in between. The CDR3 nucleotides read TGTGCCAGCTCACCAGGAGGGCAAAGAGATACGCAGTATTTT. Protein product: CASSPGGQRDTQYF.

The chain is built from TRBV2 and TRBJ1-4, with TRBD1 matching 9 bases. The CDR3 runs to 14 residues. Trimming cost V 7 bases and J 7 bases; bases outside gene matches: 7. Germline CDR1 SNHLY, CDR2 FYNNEI. The CDR3 sequence is CASIPGQGGEKLFF. The CDR3 region has the DNA TGTGCCAGCATTCCGGGACAGGGAGGTGAAAAACTGTTTTTT.

This clone showed up many times. CDR3 sequence: CASSFPPGGHYGYTF. The CDR3 DNA follows: TGTGCCAGCAGCTTCCCCCCAGGGGGCCACTATGGCTACACCTTC. The chain uses TRBV7-9 and TRBJ1-2, with TRBD1 matching 8 bases. This CDR3 spans 15 amino acids. V was clipped by 3 bases and J by 3 bases; unmatched bases: 6. Germline V lookup: CDR1 SEHNR, CDR2 FQNEAQ (reference sequence).

The rearrangement links TRBV30 to TRBJ1-5; 10 positions agree with TRBD1. This CDR3 has 13 residues. Germline CDR1 reads GTSNPN; CDR2 reads SVGIG (reference sequence). The V gene end was trimmed by 8 bases and the J gene end by 5 bases; junction bases not matched to a gene: 6. The CDR3 DNA follows: TGTGCCCTGACAGGGGGCAGGGATCAGCCCCAGCATTTT. Translating it yields CALTGGRDQPQHF. Full variable domain (remainder filled in from reference TRBV30 and TRBJ1-5): SQTIHQWPATLVQPVGSPLSLECTVEGTSNPNLYWYRQAAGRGLQLLFYSVGIGQISSEVPQNLSASRPQDRQFILSSKKLLLSDSGFYLCALTGGRDQPQHFGDGTRLSIL.

The chain uses TRBV29-1 and TRBJ1-1; TRBD1 might be the D (6 bases). The CDR3 contains 13 residues. Between the trimmed V and J ends, which lost 8 bases and 4 bases, there was a span of 17 bases. CDR1 is SQVTM, CDR2 ANQGSEA, per germline. The CDR3 region has the DNA TGCAGCTTCTCCTCAGGGGTCGGCACTGAAGCTTTCTTT. Translated: CSFSSGVGTEAFF. Full variable domain (rest looked up from reference TRBV29-1 and TRBJ1-1): SAVISQKPSRDICQRGTSLTIQCQVDSQVTMMFWYRQQPGQSLTLIATANQGSEATYESGFVIDKFPISRPNLTFSTLTVSNMSPEDSSIYLCSFSSGVGTEAFFGQGTRLTVV.

The V call is TRBV6-2 or TRBV6-3, the J call TRBJ2-4; 7 bases align to TRBD2. The CDR3 is 17 amino acids. CDR1 is MNHEY and CDR2 is SVGEGT in the germline V gene. J was trimmed by 0 bases and V by 5 bases; bases with no gene match: 10. CDR3 amino acids: CASSDASAGLAKNIQYF. The CDR3 nucleotides are TGTGCCAGCAGTGACGCTTCAGCGGGGCTAGCCAAAAACATTCAGTACTTC.

This chain joins TRBV7-2 and TRBJ2-2; 8 nucleotides agree with TRBD1. CDR1 SGHTA and CDR2 FQGNSA come from the germline V gene. The V and J ends lost 6 bases and 3 bases, in that order; junction bases with no gene match: 6. This CDR3 contains 15 residues. The CDR3 sequence: CASSRTGLDTGELFF. DNA of the CDR3: TGTGCCAGCAGTAGGACAGGGTTGGACACCGGGGAGCTGTTTTTT.

V is TRBV14 and J is TRBJ1-2; D gene unclear. V gave up 1 base and J gave up 1 base, with 4 bases separating them. The CDR3 covers 13 residues. Germline V lookup: CDR1 SGHDN, CDR2 FVKESK. The CDR3 is CASSQAGNYGYTF. The DNA for the CDR3 is TGTGCCAGCAGCCAAGCGGGTAACTATGGCTACACCTTC.